The table lists the clone carrying this T cell receptor (beta chain) with a few counts. Its antigen is not identified. The data stem from a study of identical twins. This CDR3 spans 15 amino acids. Per the germline V gene, CDR1 is SGHAT and CDR2 is FQNNGV. Trimming took off 0 bases at V and 2 bases at J, with 11 bases between the two ends. MiXCR, run by TCRdb on the 5' RACE reads, gives a single entry per CDR3 protein. The table includes about 570,000 distinct CDR3 sequences, approximately 9.6% detected once. Regarding the study as a whole: Low generation-probability sequences were in excess among twin-shared out-of-frame alpha sequences.

Every donor was a healthy Caucasian. These same records also appear under a second study, on yellow fever vaccine responses in identical twins.

The chain links TRBV11-2 to TRBJ2-7, with a possible D match to TRBD1 (6 bases). Material for sequencing was PBMCs. The receptor comes from a young woman in good health. The CDR3 protein is CASSLDLQGPYEQYF. CDR3 DNA sequence: TGTGCCAGCAGCTTAGATCTACAGGGTCCCTACGAGCAGTACTTC.